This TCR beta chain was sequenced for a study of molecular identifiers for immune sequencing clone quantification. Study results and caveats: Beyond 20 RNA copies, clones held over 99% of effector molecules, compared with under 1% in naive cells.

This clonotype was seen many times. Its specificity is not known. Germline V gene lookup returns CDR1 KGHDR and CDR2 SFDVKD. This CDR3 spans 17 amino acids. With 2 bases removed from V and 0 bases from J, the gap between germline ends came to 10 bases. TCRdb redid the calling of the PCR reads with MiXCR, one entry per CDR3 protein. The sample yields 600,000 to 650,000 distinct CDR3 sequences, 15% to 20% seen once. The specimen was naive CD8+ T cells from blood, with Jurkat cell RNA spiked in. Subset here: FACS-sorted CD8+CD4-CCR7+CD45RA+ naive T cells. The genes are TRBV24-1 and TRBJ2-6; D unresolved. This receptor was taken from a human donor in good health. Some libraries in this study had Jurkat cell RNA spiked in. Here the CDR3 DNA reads TGTGCCACCAGTGATTCTGATAGGAGCTCTGGGGCCAACGTCCTGACTTTC. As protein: CATSDSDRSSGANVLTF.